A single sample is the source of the 26 T cell receptor beta chains below, sequenced in a study of blood T cell repertoires in COVID-19. The repertoire was sequenced with immunoSEQ multiplex PCR; TCRdb's copy has only in-frame clones and lacks some. The data show about 230,000 clones, approximately 87% seen once. Sequencing used peripheral blood. The receptors come from an older woman with active or convalescent COVID-19.

The chain uses TRBV4-3 and TRBJ1-1; 7 bases align to TRBD1. Germline V gives CDR1 LGHNA, CDR2 YSLEER. With 0 bases clipped from V and 9 bases from J, the junction kept 10 bases outside the gene matches. The CDR3 length is 15 residues. The CDR3 loop reads CASSQEGQGEGQAFF. Written as DNA, the CDR3 is TGCGCCAGCAGCCAAGAAGGGCAGGGGGAAGGACAAGCTTTCTTT.

The gene calls are TRBV5-1 and TRBJ2-7; 8 nucleotides agree with TRBD2. Germline V gene lookup returns CDR1 SGHRS and CDR2 YFSETQ. CDR3 length equals 15 residues. J lost 5 bases, V lost 4 bases, and 11 bases had no gene match. This chain's CDR3 is CASSLGGAGGNEQYF. CDR3 coding DNA: TGCGCCAGCAGCCTTGGAGGGGCGGGGGGCAACGAGCAGTACTTC.

This clone appeared a few times. This chain uses TRBV5-8 with TRBJ2-5; TRBD2 might be the D (6 bases). V lost 4 bases and J 5 bases, leaving 12 bases between the germline ends. Germline loops: CDR1 SGHTS, CDR2 YDEGEE. The CDR3 runs 13 residues. The CDR3 DNA sequence: TGTGCCAGCAGCCCGTGGAGGGAGGAGACCCAGTACTTC. This codes for CASSPWREETQYF.

The genes are TRBV6-2 or TRBV6-3 and TRBJ2-5; the D gene is possibly TRBD2 (5 bases). The CDR3 is 16 residues long. Germline CDR1 MNHEY, CDR2 SVGEGT. The ends were cut back, 6 bases at V and 5 bases at J, with 22 bases in the middle. This chain's CDR3 is CASSRFRAEGQETQYF. The CDR3 DNA reads TGTGCCAGCAGCAGATTCCGGGCTGAGGGTCAGGAGACCCAGTACTTC.

V and J are TRBV5-1 and TRBJ2-7; 8 bases fit TRBD1. CDR1 is SGHRS, CDR2 YFSETQ, per germline. The CDR3 length is 15 residues. Germline trimming cut 5 bases from V and 1 base from J; bases unmatched to any gene: 8. The CDR3 reads CASRFTGGESYEQYF. CDR3 bases: TGCGCCAGCAGGTTCACAGGGGGTGAGTCCTACGAGCAGTACTTC.

The J gene is TRBJ2-5, the V gene TRBV19, with D tentatively TRBD1 (6 bases). V was pared by 5 bases and J by 5 bases, with 12 bases between. Germline CDR1 is LNHDA and CDR2 is SQIVND (reference sequence). There are 13 residues in the CDR3. CDR3 in DNA: TGTGCCAGTAGTTCGAACAGGGACGAGACCCAGTACTTC. Its protein product is CASSSNRDETQYF.

The J gene is TRBJ2-3, the V gene TRBV7-2; D not certain. Germline CDR1 reads SGHTA; CDR2 reads FQGNSA. The V end was cut by 1 base, the J end by 5 bases, with 7 bases between. The CDR3 totals 13 residues. The CDR3 protein is CASSLGARDTQYF. CDR3 DNA: TGTGCCAGCAGCTTAGGAGCACGAGATACGCAGTATTTT.

The chain uses TRBV7-2 and TRBJ2-5; D is ambiguous. CDR1 SGHTA and CDR2 FQGNSA come from the germline V gene. This CDR3 has 13 amino acids. The germline V and J ends were trimmed by 4 bases and 9 bases, with 15 bases remaining between them. As DNA, the CDR3 is TGTGCCAGCAGCTCCCGAGTGGGTGAGGCCCAGTACTTC. Amino acid sequence: CASSSRVGEAQYF. Looking up the rest from reference TRBV7-2 and TRBJ2-5 gives the full variable domain: GAGVSQSPSNKVTEKGKDVELRCDPISGHTALYWYRQSLGQGLEFLIYFQGNSAPDKSGLPSDRFSAERTGGSVSTLTIQRTQQEDSAVYLCASSSRVGEAQYFGPGTRLLVL.

The genes are TRBV5-1 and TRBJ2-2; a weak D match, TRBD2 (6 bases). Germline V CDR1 and CDR2: SGHRS, YFSETQ. Trimming stripped 3 bases from V and 4 bases from J, with 16 bases between. The CDR3 has 16 residues. As DNA, the CDR3 is TGCGCCAGCAGCTGGGGCAGAGGAGGGTCCACCGGGGAGCTGTTTTTT. It yields the protein CASSWGRGGSTGELFF.

The V gene is TRBV4-1, the J gene TRBJ1-3; 8 bases map to TRBD1. The germline CDR1 and CDR2 sequences are MGHRA and YSYEKL. V was clipped by 1 base and J by 7 bases; unmatched bases: 9. The CDR3 is 16 residues long. CDR3 residues: CASSQGYRTGLNTIYF. In DNA form, the CDR3 reads TGCGCCAGCAGCCAAGGTTATAGGACAGGGTTGAACACCATATATTTT.

The chain uses TRBV7-2 and TRBJ2-3; D is undetermined. The CDR3 covers 12 residues. V lost 5 bases and J 4 bases, leaving 7 bases between the germline ends. Germline V CDR1 and CDR2: SGHTA, FQGNSA. This CDR3 reads CASSTRADTQYF. CDR3 sequence (DNA): TGTGCCAGCAGCACCCGGGCAGATACGCAGTATTTT. Combining the CDR3 with reference TRBV7-2 and TRBJ2-3 gives the whole variable domain GAGVSQSPSNKVTEKGKDVELRCDPISGHTALYWYRQSLGQGLEFLIYFQGNSAPDKSGLPSDRFSAERTGGSVSTLTIQRTQQEDSAVYLCASSTRADTQYFGPGTRLTVL.

The gene calls are TRBV11-2 and TRBJ1-1, with 7 bases matching TRBD1. The V gene's germline CDR1 is SGHAT and CDR2 FQNNGV. The CDR3 is made up of 17 amino acids. Losses at the gene ends were 5 bases for V and 1 base for J; bases not matched to a gene: 13. In nucleotides, the CDR3 is TGTGCCAGCAGCCTTGTCCCGGGACAGAATTCGAACACTGAAGCTTTCTTT. This sequence encodes CASSLVPGQNSNTEAFF.

The genes are TRBV23-1 and TRBJ2-1; TRBD1 matches 8 bases. TRBV23-1 is an ORF for which the function is uncertain. The V gene end was trimmed by 1 base and the J gene end by 15 bases; junction bases not matched to a gene: 5. The CDR3 runs to 12 residues. The CDR3 bases are TGCGCCAGCAGTCAATTCGGGGACAGGCCGTTCTTC. Its translation is CASSQFGDRPFF.

The rearrangement joins TRBV30 to TRBJ2-1, with D perhaps matching TRBD2 (5 bases). This CDR3 region has 12 residues. V was trimmed by 4 bases and J by 12 bases, leaving 16 bases between them. Per germline, CDR1 GTSNPN and CDR2 SVGIG (reference sequence). DNA for the CDR3: TGTGCCTGGAAACTACGAGTTGGAGGGCAGTTCTTC. Encoded protein: CAWKLRVGGQFF.

The rearrangement uses TRBV4-2 and TRBJ2-1, with 9 bases that match TRBD2. Germline CDR1 is LGHNA and CDR2 is YNFKEQ. Losses at the gene ends were 1 base for V and 3 bases for J; bases not matched to a gene: 1. This CDR3 is built from 15 residues. The CDR3 DNA follows: TGTGCCAGCAGCCAAGTGCGGGGGGGCTACAATGAGCAGTTCTTC. This translates into CASSQVRGGYNEQFF.

The chain couples TRBV4-2 to TRBJ1-2, with D uncertain. Germline V gives CDR1 LGHNA, CDR2 YNFKEQ. Trimming cost V 0 bases and J 4 bases, with 9 bases left between them. The CDR3 contains 14 residues. In nucleotides, the CDR3 is TGTGCCAGCAGCCAAGACCTAAGCCTCTATGGCTACACCTTC. Translation: CASSQDLSLYGYTF.

The V call is TRBV3-1 (or the pseudogene TRBV3-2), the J call TRBJ1-5; D is unresolved. The CDR3 runs to 12 residues. Germline CDR1 and CDR2: LGHDT and YNNKEL (reference sequence). The V gene lost 1 base and the J gene lost 11 bases, with 9 bases spanning the gap. Here the CDR3 DNA reads TGTGCCAGCAGCCAAGGGTTTTCGGCCCAGCATTTT. Its protein is CASSQGFSAQHF.

V is TRBV6-2 or TRBV6-3 and J is TRBJ1-1, with a weak D call TRBD1 (5 bases). The CDR3 is 14 residues long. V was clipped by 1 base and J by 5 bases, with 11 bases between them. Germline V CDR1 and CDR2: MNHEY, SVGEGT. The CDR3, as DNA: TGTGCCAGCAGTTACTTACCGGGGGGTACTGAAGCTTTCTTT. Protein sequence: CASSYLPGGTEAFF.

The V call is TRBV19, the J call TRBJ1-5, with D perhaps matching TRBD1 (5 bases). The CDR3 has 15 amino acids. CDR1 is LNHDA, CDR2 SQIVND, per germline (reference sequence). Trimming removed 3 bases from V and 7 bases from J, with 16 bases in between. This CDR3 reads CASSIWTPLGQPQHF. The CDR3 DNA is TGTGCCAGTAGTATTTGGACACCCCTCGGGCAGCCCCAGCATTTT.

The V and J genes are TRBV18 and TRBJ1-3; no clear D. The CDR3 is made up of 15 amino acids. Germline CDR1 KGHSH, CDR2 LQKENI. V lost 3 bases to trimming and J lost 0 bases, with 9 bases between them. This CDR3 reads CASSPSRVSGNTIYF. CDR3 bases: TGTGCCAGCTCACCCAGCCGGGTCTCTGGAAACACCATATATTTT. Full variable domain (rest looked up from reference TRBV18 and TRBJ1-3): NAGVMQNPRHLVRRRGQEARLRCSPMKGHSHVYWYRQLPEEGLKFMVYLQKENIIDESGMPKERFSAEFPKEGPSILRIQQVVRGDSAAYFCASSPSRVSGNTIYFGEGSWLTVV.

The rearrangement links TRBV4-1 to TRBJ2-5; 9 nucleotides align to TRBD2. CDR1 is MGHRA and CDR2 is YSYEKL in the germline V gene. Trimming took 0 bases from V and 0 from J; bases not matched to a gene: 2. CDR3 length: 16 amino acids. The CDR3 DNA reads TGCGCCAGCAGCCAAGATGCTAGCGGGGACCAAGAGACCCAGTACTTC. It codes for CASSQDASGDQETQYF.

The chain recombines TRBV6-2 or TRBV6-3 with TRBJ2-1; D is possibly TRBD1 (6 bases). The ends were cut back, 5 bases at V and 7 bases at J, with 15 bases in the middle. This CDR3 region has 14 residues. CDR1 and CDR2 (germline): MNHEY, SVGEGT. CDR3 coding DNA: TGTGCCAGCAGTCGAAACAGGGAGTCTAATGAGCAGTTCTTC. Translating gives CASSRNRESNEQFF.

The gene calls are TRBV19 and TRBJ2-3; 9 nucleotides line up with TRBD2. With 5 bases clipped from V and 5 bases from J, the junction kept 8 bases outside the gene matches. The CDR3 is 15 amino acids. CDR1 LNHDA and CDR2 SQIVND come from the germline V gene (reference sequence). The CDR3 region is CASSVSGGRVDTQYF. The CDR3 region has the DNA TGTGCCAGTAGTGTCTCCGGCGGGAGGGTAGATACGCAGTATTTT.

The chain carries TRBV4-2 and TRBJ2-2; possibly TRBD2 for D (5 bases). The V and J ends lost 4 bases and 3 bases respectively, with 6 bases between them. CDR1 is LGHNA, CDR2 YNFKEQ, per germline. CDR3 length equals 13 residues. CDR3 loop: CASSPGDTGELFF. CDR3 DNA: TGTGCCAGCAGCCCCGGGGACACCGGGGAGCTGTTTTTT.

This chain links TRBV5-1 with TRBJ2-5, with D tentatively TRBD1 (5 bases). This CDR3 is built from 15 residues. Germline V gene data show CDR1 as SGHRS and CDR2 as YFSETQ. Trimming took 6 bases from V and 4 from J, leaving 19 bases between them. The CDR3: CASNLRQILGETQYF. The CDR3 nucleotides are TGCGCCAGCAACTTAAGACAGATTCTGGGAGAGACCCAGTACTTC.

The V gene is TRBV3-1 (or the pseudogene TRBV3-2), the J gene TRBJ1-2, with TRBD1 matching 8 bases. CDR1 and CDR2 from the germline V gene are LGHDT and YNNKEL (reference sequence). V shed 0 bases, J shed 4 bases, and the junction held 10 bases outside the gene matches. This CDR3 is 17 amino acids long. CDR3 nucleotides: TGTGCCAGCAGCCAAGAAGCAAGCCCAGGGGGCGGCTATGGCTACACCTTC. This codes for CASSQEASPGGGYGYTF.